This T cell receptor (beta chain) was found in a study of Graves' ophthalmopathy and Graves' hyperthyroidism. Study observations and caveats: Among expanded thyroid clonotypes above 0.001 frequency, most also occurred in blood. Prediction of ophthalmopathy progression reached about 71% sensitivity and approximately 75% specificity.

Patients newly diagnosed with hyperthyroidism, under 2 months' duration, were aged 18 to 65, the study reports. PBMCs were density-gradient isolated from approximately 9.8 ml fresh blood. This clonotype was detected ten times or more. Its matching antigen is unknown. Researchers took RNA transcripts and amplified TCR beta CDR3 regions from them. Second-round multiplex PCR came after a first-round RT-PCR that employed HTBI primers. Via MiXCR, TCRdb re-called the multiplex PCR reads, giving one row per CDR3 protein. The sample contains about 620,000 distinct CDR3 sequences, 22% of which appear only once. The specimen sequenced was peripheral blood. The receptor's source is a woman under 30 with stable Graves' hyperthyroidism. Some clones in this sample may be carry-over from other donors' samples.

For the CDR3, the DNA is TGTGCCAGCAGCTTACCTCAGACAGGGGGATACGAGCAGTACTTC. This sequence encodes CASSLPQTGGYEQYF. The V gene is TRBV11-1, the J gene TRBJ2-7; the match to TRBD1 covers 9 bases. The CDR3 spans 15 residues. V was pared by 2 bases and J by 4 bases, with 6 bases of the junction left unmatched. Germline CDR1 is SGHAT and CDR2 is FQDESV (reference sequence).